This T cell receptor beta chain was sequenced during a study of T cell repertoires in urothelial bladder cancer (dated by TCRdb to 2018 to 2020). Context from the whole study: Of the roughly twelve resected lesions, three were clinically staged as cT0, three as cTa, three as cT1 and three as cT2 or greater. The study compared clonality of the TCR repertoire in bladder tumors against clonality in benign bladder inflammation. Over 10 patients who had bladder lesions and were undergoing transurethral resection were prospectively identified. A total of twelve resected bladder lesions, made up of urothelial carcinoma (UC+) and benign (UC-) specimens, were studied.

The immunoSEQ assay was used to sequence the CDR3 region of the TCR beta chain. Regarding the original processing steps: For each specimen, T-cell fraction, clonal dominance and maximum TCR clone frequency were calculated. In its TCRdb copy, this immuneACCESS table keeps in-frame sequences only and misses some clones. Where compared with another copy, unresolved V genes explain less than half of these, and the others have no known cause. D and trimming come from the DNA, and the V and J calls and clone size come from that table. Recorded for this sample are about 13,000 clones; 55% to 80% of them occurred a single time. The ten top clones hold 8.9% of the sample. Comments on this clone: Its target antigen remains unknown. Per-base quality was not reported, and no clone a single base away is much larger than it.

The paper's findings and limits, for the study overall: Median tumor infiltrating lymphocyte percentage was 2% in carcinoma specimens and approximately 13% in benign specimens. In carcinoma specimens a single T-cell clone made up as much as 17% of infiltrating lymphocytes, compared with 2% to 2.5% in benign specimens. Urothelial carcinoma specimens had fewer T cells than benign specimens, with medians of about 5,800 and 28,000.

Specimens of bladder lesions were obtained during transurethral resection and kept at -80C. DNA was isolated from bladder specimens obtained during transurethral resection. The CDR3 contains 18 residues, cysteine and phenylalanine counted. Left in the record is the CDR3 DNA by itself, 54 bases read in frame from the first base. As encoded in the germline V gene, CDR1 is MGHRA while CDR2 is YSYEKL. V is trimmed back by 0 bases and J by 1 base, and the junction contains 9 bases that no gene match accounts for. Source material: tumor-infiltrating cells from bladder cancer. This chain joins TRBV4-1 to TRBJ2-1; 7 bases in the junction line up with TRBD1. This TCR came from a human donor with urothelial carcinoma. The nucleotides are TGCGCCAGCAGCCAAGATGCGATAAGGGGGCTTTCCTACAATGAGCAGTTCTTC. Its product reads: CASSQDAIRGLSYNEQFF.